The T cell receptor beta chain described here comes from a study of shared clonotypes between healthy human individuals. Note on this clone: What it recognizes is unknown.

Whole-study findings and limits: When naive CD4 clonotypes were compared across several donors, about 5% were shared.

The protocol was immunoSEQ multiplex PCR, while the TCRdb copy is restricted to in-frame clones and leaves out a portion. The sample holds roughly 680,000 clones, around 77% seen once. CDR3 size: 15 residues. The germline CDR1 and CDR2 sequences are MNHEY and SVGAGI. Trimming stripped 5 bases from V and 4 bases from J, with 14 bases between. The chain couples TRBV6-5 to TRBJ2-2; the D gene could be TRBD1 or TRBD2 (5 bases each). Specimen: memory CD4+ T cells sorted from blood. The subset: CD45RA-negative fraction. The source of this sequence is a woman in her 30s in good health. The CDR3 here is CASSPRDLSTGELFF. DNA for the CDR3: TGTGCCAGCAGTCCCCGGGACCTCTCCACCGGGGAGCTGTTTTTT.